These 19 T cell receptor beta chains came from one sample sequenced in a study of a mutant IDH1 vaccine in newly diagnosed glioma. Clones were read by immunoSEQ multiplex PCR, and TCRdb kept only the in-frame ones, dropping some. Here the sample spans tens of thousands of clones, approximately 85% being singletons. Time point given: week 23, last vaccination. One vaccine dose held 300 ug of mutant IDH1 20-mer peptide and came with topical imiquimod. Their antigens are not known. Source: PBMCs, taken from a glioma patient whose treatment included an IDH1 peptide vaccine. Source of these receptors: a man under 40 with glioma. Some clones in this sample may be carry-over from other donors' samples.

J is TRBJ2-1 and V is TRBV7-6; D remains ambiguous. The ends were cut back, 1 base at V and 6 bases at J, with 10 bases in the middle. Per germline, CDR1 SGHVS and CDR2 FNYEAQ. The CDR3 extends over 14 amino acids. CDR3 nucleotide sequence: TGTGCCAGCAGCTTAGTTTATGGAAGCAATGAGCAGTTCTTC. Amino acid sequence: CASSLVYGSNEQFF.

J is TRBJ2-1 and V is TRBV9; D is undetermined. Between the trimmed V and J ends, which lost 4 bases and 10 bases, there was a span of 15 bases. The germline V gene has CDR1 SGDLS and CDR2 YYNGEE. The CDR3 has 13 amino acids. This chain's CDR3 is CASSLHSVQEQFF. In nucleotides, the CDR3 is TGTGCCAGCAGCCTCCACAGTGTCCAAGAGCAGTTCTTC.

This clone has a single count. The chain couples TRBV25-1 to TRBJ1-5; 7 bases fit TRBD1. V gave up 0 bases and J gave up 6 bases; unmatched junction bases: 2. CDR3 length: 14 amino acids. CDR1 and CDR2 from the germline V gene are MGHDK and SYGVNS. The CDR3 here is CASSEYHRGQPQHF. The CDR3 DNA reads TGTGCCAGCAGTGAATATCACAGGGGTCAGCCCCAGCATTTT.

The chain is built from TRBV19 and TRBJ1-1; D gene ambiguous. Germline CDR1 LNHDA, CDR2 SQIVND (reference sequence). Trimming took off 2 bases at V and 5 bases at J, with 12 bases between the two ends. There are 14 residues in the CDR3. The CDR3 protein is CASSINRGFTEAFF. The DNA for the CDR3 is TGTGCCAGTAGTATAAATCGCGGATTTACTGAAGCTTTCTTT.

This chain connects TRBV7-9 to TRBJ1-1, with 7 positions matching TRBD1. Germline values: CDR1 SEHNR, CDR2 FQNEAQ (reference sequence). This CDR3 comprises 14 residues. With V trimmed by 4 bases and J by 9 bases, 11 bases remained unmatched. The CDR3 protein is CASSSPRDRNKAFF. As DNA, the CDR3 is TGTGCCAGCAGCTCACCAAGGGACAGAAATAAAGCTTTCTTT.

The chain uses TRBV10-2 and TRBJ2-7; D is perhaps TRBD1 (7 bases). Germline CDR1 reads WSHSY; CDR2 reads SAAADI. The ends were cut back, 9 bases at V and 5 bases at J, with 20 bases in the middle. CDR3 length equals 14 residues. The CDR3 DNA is TGCGCCAGTCAGGGGAATCAGGGGGGCAACGAGCAGTACTTC. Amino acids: CASQGNQGGNEQYF.

CDR3 DNA: TGTGCCAGCAGTGAAGGGGGACACTTCCAAGAGACCCAGTACTTC. Protein: CASSEGGHFQETQYF. The J gene is TRBJ2-5, the V gene TRBV2, with a tentative D call TRBD1 (6 bases). The CDR3 is 15 amino acids. V shed 1 base and J shed 1 base, with 10 bases lying between them. Germline V gives CDR1 SNHLY, CDR2 FYNNEI.

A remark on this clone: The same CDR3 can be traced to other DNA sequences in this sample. The CDR3: CASSLWGRENTEAFF. The CDR3 coding sequence is TGTGCCAGCAGCTTGTGGGGGCGGGAGAACACTGAAGCTTTCTTT. The rearrangement links TRBV7-8 to TRBJ1-1; maybe TRBD1 (6 bases). The CDR3 contains 15 residues. Germline V gene data show CDR1 as SGHVS and CDR2 as FQNEAQ. V was shortened by 3 bases and J by 1 base, with 12 bases between the two germline ends.

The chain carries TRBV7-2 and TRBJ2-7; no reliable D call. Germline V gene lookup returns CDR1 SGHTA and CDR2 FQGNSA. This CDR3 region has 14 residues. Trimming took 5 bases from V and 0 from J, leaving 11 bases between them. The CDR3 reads CASSARISSYEQYF. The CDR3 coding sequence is TGTGCCAGCAGCGCCCGTATTAGCTCCTACGAGCAGTACTTC. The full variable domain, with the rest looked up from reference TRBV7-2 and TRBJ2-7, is GAGVSQSPSNKVTEKGKDVELRCDPISGHTALYWYRQSLGQGLEFLIYFQGNSAPDKSGLPSDRFSAERTGGSVSTLTIQRTQQEDSAVYLCASSARISSYEQYFGPGTRLTVT.

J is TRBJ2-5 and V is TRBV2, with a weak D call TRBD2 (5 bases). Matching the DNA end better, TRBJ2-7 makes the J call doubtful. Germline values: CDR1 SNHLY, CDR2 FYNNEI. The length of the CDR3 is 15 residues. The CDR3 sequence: CASSRDQGGSYEQYF. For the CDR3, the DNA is TGTGCCAGCTCTAGAGACCAAGGAGGTTCCTACGAGCAGTACTTC.

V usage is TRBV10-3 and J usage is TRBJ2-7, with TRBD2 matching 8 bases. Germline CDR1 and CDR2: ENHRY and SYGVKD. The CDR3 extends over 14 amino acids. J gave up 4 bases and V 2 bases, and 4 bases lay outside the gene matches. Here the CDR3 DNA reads TGTGCCATCAGTGAGACGGGAGGGCCTTACGAGCAGTACTTC. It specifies CAISETGGPYEQYF.

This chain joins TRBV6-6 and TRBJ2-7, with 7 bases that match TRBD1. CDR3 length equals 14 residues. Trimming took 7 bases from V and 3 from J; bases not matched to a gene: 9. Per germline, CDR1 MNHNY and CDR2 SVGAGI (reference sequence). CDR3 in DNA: TGTGCCAGCACCCCGGGGACAGATTACTACGAGCAGTACTTC. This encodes CASTPGTDYYEQYF.

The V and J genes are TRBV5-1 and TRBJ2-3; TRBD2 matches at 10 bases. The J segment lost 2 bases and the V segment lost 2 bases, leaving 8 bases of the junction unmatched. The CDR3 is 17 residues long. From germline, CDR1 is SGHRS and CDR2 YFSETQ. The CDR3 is CASSLRLAGGLTDTQYF. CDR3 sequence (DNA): TGCGCCAGCAGCTTAAGGTTAGCGGGAGGCCTCACAGATACGCAGTATTTT.

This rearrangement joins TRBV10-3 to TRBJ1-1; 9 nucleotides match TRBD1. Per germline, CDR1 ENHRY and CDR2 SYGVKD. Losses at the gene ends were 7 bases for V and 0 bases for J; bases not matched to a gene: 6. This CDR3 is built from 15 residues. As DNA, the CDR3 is TGTGCCATCAAGGACAGGGGTTTCATGAACACTGAAGCTTTCTTT. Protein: CAIKDRGFMNTEAFF.

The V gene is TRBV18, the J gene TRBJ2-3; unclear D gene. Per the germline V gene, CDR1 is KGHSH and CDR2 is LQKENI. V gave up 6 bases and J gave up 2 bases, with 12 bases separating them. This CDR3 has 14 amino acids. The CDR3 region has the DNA TGTGCCAGCTCTAAAGGCGCAGTCACAGATACGCAGTATTTT. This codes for CASSKGAVTDTQYF.

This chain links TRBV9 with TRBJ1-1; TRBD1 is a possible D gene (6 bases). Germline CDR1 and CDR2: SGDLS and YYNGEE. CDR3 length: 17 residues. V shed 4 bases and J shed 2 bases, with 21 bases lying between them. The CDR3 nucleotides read TGTGCCAGCAGCCCTCCGATGGGGGGCGCCTTCAACACTGAAGCTTTCTTT. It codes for CASSPPMGGAFNTEAFF.

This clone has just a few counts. CDR3: CASSADYSNQPQHF. CDR3 nucleotides: TGTGCCAGCAGTGCAGATTATAGCAATCAGCCCCAGCATTTT. The chain recombines TRBV6-4 with TRBJ1-5; D gene unclear. With 4 bases removed from V and 0 bases from J, the gap between germline ends came to 7 bases. This CDR3 is built from 14 residues. The germline gives CDR1 MRHNA, CDR2 SNTAGT.

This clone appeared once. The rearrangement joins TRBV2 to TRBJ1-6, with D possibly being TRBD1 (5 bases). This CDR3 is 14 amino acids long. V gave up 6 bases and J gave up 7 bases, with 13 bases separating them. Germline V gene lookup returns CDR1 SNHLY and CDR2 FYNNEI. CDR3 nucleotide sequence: TGTGCCAGCAGCATAGCCGCAGGGAATTCACCCCTCCACTTT. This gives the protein CASSIAAGNSPLHF.

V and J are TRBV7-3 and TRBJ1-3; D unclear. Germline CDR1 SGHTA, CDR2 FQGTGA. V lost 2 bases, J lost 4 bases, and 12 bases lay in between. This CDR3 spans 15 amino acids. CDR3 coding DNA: TGTGCCAGCAGCTTATCATCGGGGAACGGAAACACCATATATTTT. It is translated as CASSLSSGNGNTIYF.